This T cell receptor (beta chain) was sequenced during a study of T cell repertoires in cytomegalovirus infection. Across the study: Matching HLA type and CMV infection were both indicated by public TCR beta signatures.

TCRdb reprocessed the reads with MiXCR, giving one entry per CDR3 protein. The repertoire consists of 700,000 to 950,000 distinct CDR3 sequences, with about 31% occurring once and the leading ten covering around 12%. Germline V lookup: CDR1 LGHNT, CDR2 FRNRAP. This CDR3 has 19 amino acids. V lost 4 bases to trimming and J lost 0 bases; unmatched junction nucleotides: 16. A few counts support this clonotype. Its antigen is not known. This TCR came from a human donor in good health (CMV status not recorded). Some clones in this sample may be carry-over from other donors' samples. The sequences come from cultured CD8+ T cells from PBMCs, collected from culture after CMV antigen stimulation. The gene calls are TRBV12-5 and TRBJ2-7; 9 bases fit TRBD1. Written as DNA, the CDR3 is TGTGCTAGTGGTTCACATCCTCTAGACAGGGGGGTAAGCTCCTACGAGCAGTACGTC. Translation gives CASGSHPLDRGVSSYEQYV.